These T cell receptor beta chains were read from a single sample in a study of OX40 agonist ivuxolimab in advanced cancers. Assay used: immunoSEQ multiplex PCR; TCRdb lists only in-frame clones, some missing. The table records 50,000 to 70,000 clones, around 84% of them present only once. Source: CD4+ or CD8+ T cells sorted from blood, taken in a trial of the OX40 agonist ivuxolimab. These receptors all stem from an adult with an advanced solid tumor such as melanoma, head and neck, liver or kidney cancer. Both conserved end residues are part of each CDR3. A D gene is named only where the DNA matches it firmly. Clone sizes are given selectively: once, few, many, or a class where the clone is expanded.

clone size	D gene	CDR3 length	V gene	J gene	CDR3 DNA	CDR3 protein
NA	NA	15	TRBV18	TRBJ1-5	TGTGCCAGCTCCCCCTGGGGAGAGGTGGCTCAGCCCCAGCATTTT	CASSPWGEVAQPQHF
NA	NA	16	TRBV4-1	TRBJ2-7	TGCGCCAGCAGCCAAGCGTGGGCAGGGAGCTCCTACGAGCAGTACTTC	CASSQAWAGSSYEQYF
NA	TRBD2	19	TRBV4-2	TRBJ2-3	TGTGCCAGCAGCCAAGATCTCGCTAGCGGGGGGATTAGCACAGATACGCAGTATTTT	CASSQDLASGGISTDTQYF
NA	TRBD2	18	TRBV7-2	TRBJ2-3	TGTGCCAGCAGCTTAGGGACTAGCGGGGGGGCCAGGTCAGATACGCAGTATTTT	CASSLGTSGGARSDTQYF
once	NA	13	TRBV5-8	TRBJ2-5	TGTGCCAGCAGCAAGGACATTCAAGAGACCCAGTACTTC	CASSKDIQETQYF
NA	NA	13	TRBV9	TRBJ1-6	TGTGCCAGCAGCGTAGAGAGCGGCTCACCCCTCCACTTT	CASSVESGSPLHF
NA	NA	14	TRBV9	TRBJ2-3	TGTGCCAGCAGCGACGGGCGGAGCACAGATACGCAGTATTTT	CASSDGRSTDTQYF
NA	NA	15	TRBV6-1	TRBJ1-6	TGTGCCAGCAGTGAAGCTGGGCAGGGTGAGTCACCCCTCCACTTT	CASSEAGQGESPLHF
NA	NA	20	TRBV5-1	TRBJ1-5	TGCGCCAGCAGCTTGGCCCACAGGGAGTTAAATCCGGTGGGCAATCAGCCCCAGCATTTT	CASSLAHRELNPVGNQPQHF
NA	TRBD1	15	TRBV5-4	TRBJ2-2	TGTGCCAGCAGCGTGGGACAGGGGGCGGCCGGGGAGCTGTTTTTT	CASSVGQGAAGELFF
NA	TRBD2	15	TRBV6-4	TRBJ2-5	TGTGCCAGCAGTGCCGAGCTAGCGGGGTTGGAGACCCAGTACTTC	CASSAELAGLETQYF
once	NA	17	TRBV21-1	TRBJ1-1	TGTGCCAGCAGCCACCGGGACAGGGGTTTTGGGAACACTGAAGCTTTCTTT	CASSHRDRGFGNTEAFF
NA	NA	14	TRBV18	TRBJ2-5	TGTGCCAGCTCACCACCGGGATGGCACGAGACCCAGTACTTC	CASSPPGWHETQYF
NA	NA	12	TRBV7-2	TRBJ1-5	TGTGCCAGCAGCTTAAGGGGACAGCCCCAGCATTTT	CASSLRGQPQHF
few	NA	11	TRBV20-1	TRBJ1-2	TGCAGTGCTCGGGGGGATGCTGGCTACACCTTC	CSARGDAGYTF
NA	TRBD1	13	TRBV10-3	TRBJ2-7	TGTGCCATCAGGGAAGGACAGGGAGACGAGCAGTACTTC	CAIREGQGDEQYF
NA	NA	10	TRBV6-1	TRBJ2-7	TGTGCCAGCAGTGAAAGGGCCCTATGCTTC	CASSERALCF
NA	NA	14	TRBV5-1	TRBJ2-3	TGCGCCAGCAGAATGAACTGGGGCACAGATACGCAGTATTTT	CASRMNWGTDTQYF
NA	NA	15	TRBV28	TRBJ1-5	TGTGCCAGCAACCCCTCATCGGGCAGAAATCAGCCCCAGCATTTT	CASNPSSGRNQPQHF
NA	NA	14	TRBV18	TRBJ1-6	TGTGCCAGCTCACCCTCAGGGGATAATTCACCCCTCCACTTT	CASSPSGDNSPLHF
NA	NA	15	TRBV28	TRBJ2-7	TGTGCCAGCAGCCTGCCGGGGGACGTCTCCTACGAGCAGTACTTC	CASSLPGDVSYEQYF
NA	TRBD2	15	TRBV28	TRBJ2-4	TGTGCCAGCAGTCGCGGGGGGCCTTCCAAAAACATTCAGTACTTC	CASSRGGPSKNIQYF
NA	NA	14	TRBV19	TRBJ1-5	TGTGCCAGTAGTCGGATCGTTGGGAATCAGCCCCAGCATTTT	CASSRIVGNQPQHF